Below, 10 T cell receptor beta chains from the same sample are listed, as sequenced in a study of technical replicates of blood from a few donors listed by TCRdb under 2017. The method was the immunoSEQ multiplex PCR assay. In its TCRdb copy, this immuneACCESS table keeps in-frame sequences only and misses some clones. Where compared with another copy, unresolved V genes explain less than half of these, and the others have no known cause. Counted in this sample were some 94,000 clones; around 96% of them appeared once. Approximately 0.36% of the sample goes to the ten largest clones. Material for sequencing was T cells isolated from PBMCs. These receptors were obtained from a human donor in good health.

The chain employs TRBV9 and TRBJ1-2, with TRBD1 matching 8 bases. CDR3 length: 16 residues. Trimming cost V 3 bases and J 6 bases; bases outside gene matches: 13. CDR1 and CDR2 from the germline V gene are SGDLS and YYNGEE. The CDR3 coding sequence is TGTGCCAGCAGCGGTTCTTCGGGACAGGAGGTAGATGGCTACACCTTC. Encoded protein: CASSGSSGQEVDGYTF.

CDR3 sequence (DNA): TGTGCCAGCAGCACCCGAGGACAGGGGACTTCCTACGAGCAGTACTTC. It encodes CASSTRGQGTSYEQYF. The J gene is TRBJ2-7, the V gene TRBV9; 9 bases match TRBD1. CDR1 is SGDLS and CDR2 is YYNGEE in the germline V gene. Trimming at V came to 4 bases and at J to 1 base, leaving 9 bases not matched to a gene. There are 16 residues in the CDR3.

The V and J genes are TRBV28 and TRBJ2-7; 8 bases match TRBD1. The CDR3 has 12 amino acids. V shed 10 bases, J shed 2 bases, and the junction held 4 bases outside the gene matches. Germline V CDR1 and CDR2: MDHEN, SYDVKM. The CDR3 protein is CAIRDRPYEQYF. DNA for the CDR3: TGTGCCATCCGGGACAGGCCCTACGAGCAGTACTTC.

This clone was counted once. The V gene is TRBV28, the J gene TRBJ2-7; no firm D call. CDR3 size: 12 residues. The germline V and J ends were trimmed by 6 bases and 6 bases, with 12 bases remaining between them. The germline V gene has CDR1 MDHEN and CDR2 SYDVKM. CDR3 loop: CASSVTLAEQYF. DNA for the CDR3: TGTGCCAGCAGCGTTACCTTGGCCGAGCAGTACTTC.

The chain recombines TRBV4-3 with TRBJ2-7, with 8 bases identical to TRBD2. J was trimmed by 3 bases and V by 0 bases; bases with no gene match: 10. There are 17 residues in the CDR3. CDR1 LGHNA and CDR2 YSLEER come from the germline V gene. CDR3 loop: CASSQDGSPGTSYEQYF. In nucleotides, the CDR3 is TGCGCCAGCAGCCAAGATGGTTCTCCCGGGACTAGCTACGAGCAGTACTTC.

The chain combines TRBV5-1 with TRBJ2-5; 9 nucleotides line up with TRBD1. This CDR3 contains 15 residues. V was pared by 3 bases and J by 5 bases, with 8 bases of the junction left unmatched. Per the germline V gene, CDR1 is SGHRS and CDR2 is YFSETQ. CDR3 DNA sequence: TGCGCCAGCAGCTCTGCCGGGACAGGGATTGAGACCCAGTACTTC. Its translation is CASSSAGTGIETQYF.

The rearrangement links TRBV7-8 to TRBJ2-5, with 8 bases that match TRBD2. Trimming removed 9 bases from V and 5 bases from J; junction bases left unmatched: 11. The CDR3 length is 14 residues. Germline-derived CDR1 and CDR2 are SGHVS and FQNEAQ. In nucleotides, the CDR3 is TGTGCCAGTACCTACACAGCGGGAGCGGAGACCCAGTACTTC. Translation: CASTYTAGAETQYF.

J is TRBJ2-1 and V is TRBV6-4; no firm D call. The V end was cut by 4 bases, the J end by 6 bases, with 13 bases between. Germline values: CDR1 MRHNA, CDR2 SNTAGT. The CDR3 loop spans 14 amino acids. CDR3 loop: CASSGQFMVNEQFF. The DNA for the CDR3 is TGTGCCAGCAGTGGACAATTTATGGTCAATGAGCAGTTCTTC.

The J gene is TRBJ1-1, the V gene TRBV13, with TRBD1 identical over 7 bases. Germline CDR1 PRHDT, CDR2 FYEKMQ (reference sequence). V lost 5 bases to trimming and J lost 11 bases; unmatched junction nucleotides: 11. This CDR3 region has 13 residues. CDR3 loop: CASSVRQGPGAFF. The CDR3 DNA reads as TGTGCCAGCAGCGTAAGACAGGGTCCCGGGGCTTTCTTT.

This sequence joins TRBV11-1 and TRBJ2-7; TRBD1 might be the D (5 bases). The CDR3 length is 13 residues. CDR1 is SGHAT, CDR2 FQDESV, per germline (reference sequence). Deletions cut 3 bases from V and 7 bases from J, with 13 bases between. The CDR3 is CASSLAQGREQYF. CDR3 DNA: TGTGCCAGCAGCTTGGCCCAGGGTAGGGAGCAGTACTTC.